This T cell receptor beta chain was captured in a study of beta chain features in type 1 diabetes. Isolated RNA was reverse transcribed in full, so expressed TCRB transcripts were sequenced. Assay used: immunoSEQ multiplex PCR; TCRdb lists only in-frame clones, some missing. Of roughly 380,000 clones in the sample, 15% to 20% were seen once. V lost 1 base to trimming and J lost 8 bases, with 12 bases between them. CDR1 is MGHRA and CDR2 is YSYEKL in the germline V gene. This CDR3 contains 14 residues. This clone appeared a few times. The sequencing input was naive CD4+ T cells from blood. The chain is built from TRBV4-1 and TRBJ1-5; no clear D gene. This TCR derives from a woman aged 18-35 years in good health. In DNA form, the CDR3 reads TGCGCCAGCAGCCAAGTTCAGGATTTTGAGCCCCAGCATTTT. It codes for CASSQVQDFEPQHF.